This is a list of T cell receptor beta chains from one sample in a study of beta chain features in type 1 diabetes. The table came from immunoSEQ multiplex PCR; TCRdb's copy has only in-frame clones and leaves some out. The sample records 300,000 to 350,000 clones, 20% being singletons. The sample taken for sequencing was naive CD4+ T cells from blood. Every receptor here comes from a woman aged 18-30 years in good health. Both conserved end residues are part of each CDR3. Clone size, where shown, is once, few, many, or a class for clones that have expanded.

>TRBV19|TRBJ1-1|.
CASSIRVLTEAFF
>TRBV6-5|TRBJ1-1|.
CASLANTEAFF
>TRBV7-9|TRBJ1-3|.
CASSLDPQKNGNTIYF
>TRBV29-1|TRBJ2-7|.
CSVRAGTVTGEQYF
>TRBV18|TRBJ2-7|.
CASSPPGQGLEQYF
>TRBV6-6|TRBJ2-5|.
CASSPRGQPDQETQYF
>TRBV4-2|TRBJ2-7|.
CASSQVAGQDAYEQYF
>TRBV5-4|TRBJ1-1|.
CASSFSRRNTEAFF
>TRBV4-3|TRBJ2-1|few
CASSPGSSYNEQFF
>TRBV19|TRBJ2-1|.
CASSIDLRGRTYNEQFF
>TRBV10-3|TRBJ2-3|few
CAIRVTGSTDTQYF
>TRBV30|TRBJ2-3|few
CAWTGDTQYF
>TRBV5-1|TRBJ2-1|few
CASSLSRSYNEQFF
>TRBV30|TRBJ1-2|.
CAWSAGGEWNYGYTF
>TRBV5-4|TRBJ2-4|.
CASSSSGQGGVKNIQYF
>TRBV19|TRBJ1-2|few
CASCNVGLPKSNYGYTF
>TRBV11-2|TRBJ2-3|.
CASSFMTSTDTQYF
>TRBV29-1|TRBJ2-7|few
CSVVGQGGDEQYF
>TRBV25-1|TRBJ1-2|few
CASSGYWGDGYTF
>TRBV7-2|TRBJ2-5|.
CASSQNQGGVETQYF
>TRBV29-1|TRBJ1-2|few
CSVGGGPYGYTF
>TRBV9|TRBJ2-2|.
CASSISPHRAGELFF
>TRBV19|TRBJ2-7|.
CASSRTTKAYEQYF
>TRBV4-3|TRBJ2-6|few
CASSPSTVPLRNVLTF
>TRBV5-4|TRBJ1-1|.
CASSLTMDTFGKAFF
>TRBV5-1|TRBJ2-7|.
CASSETNSYEQYF
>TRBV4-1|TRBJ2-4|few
CASRKTGRGDIQYF
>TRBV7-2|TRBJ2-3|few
CASSSFGLAGGQTDTQYF
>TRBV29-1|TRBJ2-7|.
CSVDPRGGHEQYF
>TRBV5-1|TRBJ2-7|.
CASTELGGSYEQYF
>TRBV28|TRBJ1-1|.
CATLDRATLNTEAFF
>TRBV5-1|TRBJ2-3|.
CASSVTGETDTQYF
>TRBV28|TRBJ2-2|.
CASSPPGGENGELFF
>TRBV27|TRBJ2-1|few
CASSFSGRPGNEQFF
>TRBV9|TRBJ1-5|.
CASSLDRGNQPQHF
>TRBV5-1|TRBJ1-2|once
CASSSDRLTNYGYTF
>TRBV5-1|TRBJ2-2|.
CASSLGAGNTGELFF
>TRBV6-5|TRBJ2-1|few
CASSLAEGYNEQFF
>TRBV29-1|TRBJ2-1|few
CSGGDRGEQFF
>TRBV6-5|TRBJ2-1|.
CASSYPGNNEQFF
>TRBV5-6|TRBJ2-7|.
CASSLVFGESYEQYF
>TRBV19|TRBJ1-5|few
CASSVGLNQPQHF
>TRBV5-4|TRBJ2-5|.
CASSEQGMGETQYF
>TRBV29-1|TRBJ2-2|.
CSVAPLANGELFF
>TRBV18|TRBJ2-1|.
CASSPLEGNEQFF
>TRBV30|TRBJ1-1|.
CAWSAPGPGAFF
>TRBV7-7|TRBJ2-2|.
CASSLRLAPINTGELFF
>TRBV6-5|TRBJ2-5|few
CASSDRVGTQYF
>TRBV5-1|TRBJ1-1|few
CASSLEGDRYTEAFF
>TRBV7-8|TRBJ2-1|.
CASGPRLAGGYNEQFF
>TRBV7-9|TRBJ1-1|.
CASSAHRGENTEAFF
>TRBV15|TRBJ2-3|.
CATSRVGSTDTQYF